The clone carrying this T cell receptor beta chain was seen only a few times. The antigen remains unidentified. The entry originates in a study of T cell responses to AZD1222 COVID-19 vaccine. Broader study findings: Clonal diversity was possibly underestimated, and white British individuals and females predominated among donors.

Clones were read by immunoSEQ multiplex PCR, and TCRdb kept only the in-frame ones, dropping some. The sample lists around 140,000 clones, 93% occurring once. The receptor's source is an adult in good health. The sequenced sample was peripheral blood, obtained on day 0 of AZD1222 vaccination.

The CDR3 sequence is CASSVGSQSEAFF. CDR3 DNA: TGTGCCAGCAGCGTAGGGAGCCAGAGTGAAGCTTTCTTT. The V and J genes are TRBV9 and TRBJ1-1; D is uncertain. Trimming removed 0 bases at V and 7 bases at J, with 10 bases between. Germline V gives CDR1 SGDLS, CDR2 YYNGEE. This CDR3 is 13 amino acids long.